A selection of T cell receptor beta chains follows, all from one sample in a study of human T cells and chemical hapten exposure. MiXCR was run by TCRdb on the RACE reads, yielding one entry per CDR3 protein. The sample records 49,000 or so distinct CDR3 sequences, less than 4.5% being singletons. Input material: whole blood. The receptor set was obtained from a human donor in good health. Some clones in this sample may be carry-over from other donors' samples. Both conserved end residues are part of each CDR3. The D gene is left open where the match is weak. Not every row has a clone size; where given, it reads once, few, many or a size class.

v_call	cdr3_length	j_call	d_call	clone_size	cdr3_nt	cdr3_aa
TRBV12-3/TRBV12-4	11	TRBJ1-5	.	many	TGTGCCAGCAGTTTAAATCAGCCCCAGCATTTT	CASSLNQPQHF
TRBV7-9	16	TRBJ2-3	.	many	TGTGCCAGCTCCCCTTACGGGGCAGTTGGCACAGATACGCAGTATTTT	CASSPYGAVGTDTQYF
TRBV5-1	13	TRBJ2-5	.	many	TGCGCCACCACCAACGTCGGGGTAGAGACCCAGTACTTC	CATTNVGVETQYF
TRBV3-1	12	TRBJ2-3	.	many	TGTGCCAGCAGCCGCTCCACAGATACGCAGTATTTT	CASSRSTDTQYF
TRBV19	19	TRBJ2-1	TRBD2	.	TGTGCCAGTAGTGTAGGACTAGCGGGAGGGCCGATCCCCTACAATGAGCAGTTCTTC	CASSVGLAGGPIPYNEQFF
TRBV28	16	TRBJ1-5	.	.	TGTGCCAGCAGCCCCGTTGAGAGCCTTAGCAATCAGCCCCAGCATTTT	CASSPVESLSNQPQHF
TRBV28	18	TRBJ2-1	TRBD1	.	TGTGCCAGCAGTTGTAGCGTCAACATTAAACAGGGGTTCGGTGAGCAGTTCTTC	CASSCSVNIKQGFGEQFF
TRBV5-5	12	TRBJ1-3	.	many	TGTGCCAGCAGAGAAGCTGGAAACACCATATATTTT	CASREAGNTIYF
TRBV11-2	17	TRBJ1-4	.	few	TGTGCCAGCAGCTCCCGGGACATTGCCCCGAAGTGGGAAAAACTGTTTTTT	CASSSRDIAPKWEKLFF
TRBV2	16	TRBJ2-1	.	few	TGTGCCAGCAGTGAGATGGGGAGCGGACCCCGCCGCGAGCAGTTCTTC	CASSEMGSGPRREQFF
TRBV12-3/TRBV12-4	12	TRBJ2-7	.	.	TGTGCCAGCAGTACAGGGTTCTACGAGCAGTACTTC	CASSTGFYEQYF
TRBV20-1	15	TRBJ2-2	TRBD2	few	TGCAGTGCTAGAGATAGCGGGAGGGGTACCGGGGAGCTGTTTTTT	CSARDSGRGTGELFF
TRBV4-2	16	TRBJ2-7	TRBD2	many	TGTGCCAGCAGCCAAGATTGGGGGGACTACTCCTACGAGCAGTACTTC	CASSQDWGDYSYEQYF
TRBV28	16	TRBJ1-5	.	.	TGTGCCAGCAGTCTATACCGGGGTCCAATCAATCAGCCCCAGCATTTT	CASSLYRGPINQPQHF
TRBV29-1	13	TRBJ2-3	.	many	TGCAGCTGTAGTAAAGGGATAACAGATACGCAGTATTTT	CSCSKGITDTQYF
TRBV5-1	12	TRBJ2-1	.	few	TGCGCCACCACCGGCGCTAACAATGAGCAGTTCTTC	CATTGANNEQFF
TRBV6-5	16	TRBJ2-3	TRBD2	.	TGTGCCACCTCCAAGGCAGGCGGGAGATCCACAGATACGCAGTATTTT	CATSKAGGRSTDTQYF
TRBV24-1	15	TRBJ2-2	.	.	TGTGCCACCAGTGATCACAGGGTGGTTTACGGGGAGCTGTTTTTT	CATSDHRVVYGELFF
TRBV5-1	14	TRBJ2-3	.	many	TGCGCCAGCAATCCCGGGACAACGGCAGATACGCAGTATTTT	CASNPGTTADTQYF
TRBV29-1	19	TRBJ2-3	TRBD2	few	TGCAGCGTTGGTCACCCCTCATCCGGGACTAGCGGGAGGGAGGGTACGCAGTATTTT	CSVGHPSSGTSGREGTQYF
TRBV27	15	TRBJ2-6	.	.	TGTGCCAGCAGTCTCCAGGGTACTGGGGCCAACGTCCTGACTTTC	CASSLQGTGANVLTF
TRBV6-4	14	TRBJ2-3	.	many	TGTGCCAGCAGTGACGGGCTTAGCACAGATACGCAGTATTTT	CASSDGLSTDTQYF
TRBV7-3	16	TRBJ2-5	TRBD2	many	TGTGCCAGCAGCCAGGGACTAGCGGGAGATCACGAGACCCAGTACTTC	CASSQGLAGDHETQYF
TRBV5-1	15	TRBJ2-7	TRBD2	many	TGCGCCATGAGATCTAGGACTAGCGGGTACTACGAGCAGTACTTC	CAMRSRTSGYYEQYF
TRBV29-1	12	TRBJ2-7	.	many	TGCAGCTCGAGGGAAGGGCCTTACGAGCAGTACTTC	CSSREGPYEQYF
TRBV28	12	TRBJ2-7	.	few	TGTGTCACCTCCCGCTCAACCTACGAGCAGTACTTC	CVTSRSTYEQYF
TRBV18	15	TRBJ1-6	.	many	TGTGCCAGCTCACAAGAACAGGGCGCTTATTCACCCCTCCACTTT	CASSQEQGAYSPLHF
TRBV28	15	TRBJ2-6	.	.	TGTGCCAGCAGTTCCACACTGGGGGGGGCCAACGTCCTGACTTTC	CASSSTLGGANVLTF
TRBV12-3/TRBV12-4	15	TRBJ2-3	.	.	TGTGCCAGCAGTAGGCTAGCGACTAGCACAGATACGCAGTATTTT	CASSRLATSTDTQYF
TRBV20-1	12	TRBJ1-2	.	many	TGCAGTGCCGCACCCCTTAACTATGGCTACACCTTC	CSAAPLNYGYTF
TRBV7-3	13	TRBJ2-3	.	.	TGTGCCAGCAGCCCGAGCTTAGGGGATACGCAGTATTTT	CASSPSLGDTQYF
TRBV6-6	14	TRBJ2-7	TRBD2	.	TGTGCCAGCAGTTACTCTAGCGGGAATAGCGAGCAGTACTTC	CASSYSSGNSEQYF
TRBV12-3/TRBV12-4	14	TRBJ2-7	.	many	TGTGCCAGCAGTTCCTATGACAAGTTCTACGAGCAGTACTTC	CASSSYDKFYEQYF
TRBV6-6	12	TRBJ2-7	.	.	TGTGCCAGCAGTTACGATGAGTACAAGCAGTACTTC	CASSYDEYKQYF
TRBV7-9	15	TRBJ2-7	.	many	TGTGCCAGCAGCCCCTACAGGGAAGCTCGTGGTGAGCAGTACTTC	CASSPYREARGEQYF
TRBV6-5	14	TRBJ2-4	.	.	TGTGCCAGCAGTCCCTCCCTGACAGTGAACATTCAGTACTTC	CASSPSLTVNIQYF
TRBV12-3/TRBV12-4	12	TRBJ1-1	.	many	TGTGCCAGCAGTGAAGGGATTACTGAAGCTTTCTTT	CASSEGITEAFF
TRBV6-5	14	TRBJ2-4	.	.	TGTGCCAGCAGTTCGCGGGACACCAAAAACATTCAGTACTTC	CASSSRDTKNIQYF
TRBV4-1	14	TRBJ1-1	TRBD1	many	TGCGCCAGCAGCGTCGCGACAGGGATCACTGAAGCTTTCTTT	CASSVATGITEAFF
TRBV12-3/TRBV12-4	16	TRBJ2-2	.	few	TGTGCCAGCAGTTCTCCGACCGGTATGGACACCGGGGAGCTGTTTTTT	CASSSPTGMDTGELFF
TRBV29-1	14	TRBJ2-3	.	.	TGCAGCGTTGGGGTCCTAGCCGAAACAGATACGCAGTATTTT	CSVGVLAETDTQYF
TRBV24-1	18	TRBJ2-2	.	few	TGTGCCACCAGTGATTTGAGTGGCAGGGAGGCGAACACCGGGGAGCTGTTTTTT	CATSDLSGREANTGELFF
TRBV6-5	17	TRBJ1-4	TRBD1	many	TGTGCCAGCAGTGATTGGACAGGCCCAAGAGCCGAGGAAAAACTGTTTTTT	CASSDWTGPRAEEKLFF
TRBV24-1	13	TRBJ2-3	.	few	TGTGCCACCAGTGTCGGGGGCACAGATACGCAGTATTTT	CATSVGGTDTQYF
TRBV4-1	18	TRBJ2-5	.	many	TGCGCCAGCAGTCATCGCGGGGAAGGCAGGGGGAACCAAGAGACCCAGTACTTC	CASSHRGEGRGNQETQYF
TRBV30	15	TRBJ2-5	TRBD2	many	TGTGCCTGGAGTGTACGTACAGCGGGGGCAGAGACCCAGTACTTC	CAWSVRTAGAETQYF
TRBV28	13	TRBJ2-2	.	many	TGTGCCAGCAGTTTATCAGGGTCCGGGGAGCTGTTTTTT	CASSLSGSGELFF